The 12 T cell receptor beta chains presented below share a single source sample, sequenced in a study of cytomegalovirus exposure and HLA in healthy donors. The PCR made use of 60 Vbeta and 13 Jbeta primers. The data were produced by immunoSEQ multiplex PCR, yet TCRdb's version contains in-frame clones alone and is incomplete. The sample holds roughly 150,000 clones, roughly four fifths seen once. The sample was PBMCs. Receptors were obtained from a man aged 50-60 years in good health and CMV-seropositive.

V usage is TRBV7-9 and J usage is TRBJ1-2, with 9 bases matching TRBD1. CDR3 length: 13 amino acids. The V gene's germline CDR1 is SEHNR and CDR2 FQNEAQ (reference sequence). V gave up 5 bases and J gave up 8 bases; unmatched junction bases: 6. In DNA, the CDR3 is TGTGCCAGCAGCAGCGGACAGGGGCGAGGCTACACCTTC. Residues: CASSSGQGRGYTF.

This chain connects TRBV5-5 to TRBJ1-5, with TRBD1 identical over 7 bases. Losses at the gene ends were 3 bases for V and 7 bases for J; bases not matched to a gene: 10. CDR1 and CDR2 (germline): SGHKS, YYEKEE (reference sequence). The CDR3 has 15 amino acids. The CDR3 nucleotides are TGTGCCAGCAGCTGGGAGACAGGGAATCGACAGCCCCAGCATTTT. Translated: CASSWETGNRQPQHF.

The chain uses TRBV5-5 and TRBJ1-6, with unresolved D. The CDR3 runs to 13 residues. Germline CDR1 reads SGHKS; CDR2 reads YYEKEE (reference sequence). Trimming took 4 bases from V and 10 from J, leaving 12 bases between them. The DNA for the CDR3 is TGTGCCAGCAGCGTAGGAGTGGAATCACCCCTCCACTTT. Translated: CASSVGVESPLHF.

The rearrangement links TRBV5-1 to TRBJ2-2, with a tentative D call TRBD1 (6 bases). This CDR3 has 14 amino acids. Germline V gene lookup returns CDR1 SGHRS and CDR2 YFSETQ. The ends were cut back, 5 bases at V and 4 bases at J, with 12 bases in the middle. The CDR3 sequence: CASSTQGGTGELFF. Written as DNA, the CDR3 is TGCGCCAGCAGTACACAGGGCGGCACCGGGGAGCTGTTTTTT.

The chain employs TRBV6-6 and TRBJ2-3, with D unresolved. CDR1 and CDR2 from the germline V gene are MNHNY and SVGAGI (reference sequence). Deletions cut 6 bases from V and 1 base from J, with 11 bases between. The CDR3 has 14 amino acids. This chain's CDR3 is CASRPIVGTDTQYF. The CDR3 DNA is TGTGCCAGCAGGCCAATAGTTGGCACAGATACGCAGTATTTT.

The DNA of the CDR3 is TGTGCCAGCAGCGATAGAATAGCGGGAGGTTCCTACGAGCAGTACTTC. It codes for CASSDRIAGGSYEQYF. The rearrangement joins TRBV27 to TRBJ2-7; 10 bases agree with TRBD2. V lost 6 bases to trimming and J lost 1 base; unmatched junction nucleotides: 9. The germline CDR1 and CDR2 sequences are MNHEY and SMNVEV (reference sequence). The CDR3 is 16 residues long.

The CDR3 region has the DNA TGTGCCAGCAGCTTAAGGGACAGGGCCAATGAAAAACTGTTTTTT. Translating it yields CASSLRDRANEKLFF. The genes are TRBV13 and TRBJ1-4; 9 bases are shared with TRBD1. From germline, CDR1 is PRHDT and CDR2 FYEKMQ (reference sequence). This CDR3 is built from 15 residues. The ends lost 2 bases at V and 5 bases at J; junction bases unmatched: 3.

This chain connects TRBV5-1 to TRBJ2-1; 10 nucleotides match TRBD1. V lost 5 bases and J lost 0; bases outside the gene matches: 14. Germline V gene data show CDR1 as SGHRS and CDR2 as YFSETQ. CDR3 length equals 19 residues. The CDR3 nucleotides are TGCGCCAGCAGTTATACCGGGACAGGGGCCTCAATCTCCTACAATGAGCAGTTCTTC. It codes for CASSYTGTGASISYNEQFF.

The chain has TRBV7-9 and TRBJ1-1; D gene ambiguous. The CDR3 consists of 13 residues. CDR1 and CDR2 from the germline V gene are SEHNR and FQNEAQ (reference sequence). With 4 bases removed from V and 6 bases from J, the gap between germline ends came to 12 bases. The CDR3 is CASSSAVVSEAFF. The DNA of the CDR3 is TGTGCCAGCAGCTCCGCCGTAGTATCTGAAGCTTTCTTT.

This clone was found a few times. The rearrangement uses TRBV29-1 and TRBJ2-1; D is ambiguous. Trimming pared 7 bases from V and 5 bases from J, leaving 15 bases between. The CDR3 has 13 amino acids. The germline V gene encodes CDR1 SQVTM and CDR2 ANQGSEA. CDR3 nucleotides: TGCAGCGGCTACTGGCGGAGCGACAATGAGCAGTTCTTC. This sequence encodes CSGYWRSDNEQFF.

V and J are TRBV11-2 and TRBJ1-2, with TRBD1 matching 8 bases. The CDR3 sequence is 14 residues long. The V and J ends lost 1 base and 6 bases, in that order; junction bases with no gene match: 4. Germline V gives CDR1 SGHAT, CDR2 FQNNGV. Here the CDR3 reads CASSLAQGADGYTF. The CDR3 DNA is TGTGCCAGCAGCTTAGCGCAGGGGGCGGATGGCTACACCTTC.

This chain connects TRBV28 to TRBJ1-1; no clear D. Germline V gives CDR1 MDHEN, CDR2 SYDVKM. CDR3 length: 15 amino acids. V dropped 6 bases and J dropped 0 bases, with 14 bases sitting between them. The CDR3 DNA reads as TGTGCCAGCAGAGTCCCCCGGCAGGTGAACACTGAAGCTTTCTTT. It specifies CASRVPRQVNTEAFF. The full variable domain, with the rest looked up from reference TRBV28 and TRBJ1-1, is DVKVTQSSRYLVKRTGEKVFLECVQDMDHENMFWYRQDPGLGLRLIYFSYDVKMKEKGDIPEGYSVSREKKERFSLILESASTNQTSMYLCASRVPRQVNTEAFFGQGTRLTVV.